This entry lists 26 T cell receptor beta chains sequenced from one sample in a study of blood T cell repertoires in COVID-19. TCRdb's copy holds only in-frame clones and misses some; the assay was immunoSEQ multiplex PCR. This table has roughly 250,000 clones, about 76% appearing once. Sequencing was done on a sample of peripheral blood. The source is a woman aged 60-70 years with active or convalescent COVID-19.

CDR3 nucleotides: TGTGCCAGCAGCAAATCAGACCGGGACAGGGTCAGAGCCGGGGAGCTGTTTTTT. The encoded protein is CASSKSDRDRVRAGELFF. The V call is TRBV21-1, the J call TRBJ2-2; the table's D call of TRBD1 was not tested on the DNA. TRBV21-1 is recorded as a pseudogene. The CDR3 runs 18 residues.

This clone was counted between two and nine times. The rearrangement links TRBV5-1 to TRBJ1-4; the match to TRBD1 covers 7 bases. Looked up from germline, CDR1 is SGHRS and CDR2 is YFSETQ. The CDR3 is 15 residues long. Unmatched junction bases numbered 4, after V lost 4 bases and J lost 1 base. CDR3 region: CASSPRQGTNEKLFF. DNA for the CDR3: TGCGCCAGCAGCCCCAGACAGGGAACTAATGAAAAACTGTTTTTT.

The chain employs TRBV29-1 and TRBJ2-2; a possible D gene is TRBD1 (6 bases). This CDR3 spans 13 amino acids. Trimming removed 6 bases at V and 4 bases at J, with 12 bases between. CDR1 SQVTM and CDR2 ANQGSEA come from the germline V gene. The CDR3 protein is CSVYRAGTGELFF. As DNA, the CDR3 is TGCAGCGTGTACAGGGCGGGCACCGGGGAGCTGTTTTTT.

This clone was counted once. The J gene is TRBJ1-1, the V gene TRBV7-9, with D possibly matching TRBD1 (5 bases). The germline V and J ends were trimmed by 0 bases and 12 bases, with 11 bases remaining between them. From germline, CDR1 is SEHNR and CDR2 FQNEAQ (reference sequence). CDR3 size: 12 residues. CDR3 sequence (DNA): TGTGCCAGCAGCTTAGCCGCCAGGGAAACTTTCTTT. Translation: CASSLAARETFF.

This CDR3 is CASSQDSSGGTTDTQYF. The CDR3 bases are TGCGCCAGCAGCCAAGATTCGAGCGGGGGGACCACAGATACGCAGTATTTT. The chain carries TRBV4-3 and TRBJ2-3; TRBD2 aligns across 9 bases. CDR3 length equals 17 residues. From germline, CDR1 is LGHNA and CDR2 YSLEER. V was pared by 0 bases and J by 2 bases, with 6 bases of the junction left unmatched.

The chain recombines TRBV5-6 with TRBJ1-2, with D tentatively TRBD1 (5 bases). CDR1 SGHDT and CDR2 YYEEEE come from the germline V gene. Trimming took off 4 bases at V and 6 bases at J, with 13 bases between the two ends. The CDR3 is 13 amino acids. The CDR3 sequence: CASSPPGFNGYTF. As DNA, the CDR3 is TGTGCCAGCAGCCCGCCAGGGTTTAATGGCTACACCTTC.

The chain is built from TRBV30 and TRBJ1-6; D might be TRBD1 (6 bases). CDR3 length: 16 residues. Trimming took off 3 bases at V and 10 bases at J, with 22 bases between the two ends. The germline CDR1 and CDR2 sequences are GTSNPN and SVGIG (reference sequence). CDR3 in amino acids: CAWRSIPGGLASPLHF. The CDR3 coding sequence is TGTGCCTGGAGATCCATCCCCGGGGGGCTTGCGTCACCCCTCCACTTT. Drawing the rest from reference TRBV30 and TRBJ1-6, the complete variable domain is SQTIHQWPATLVQPVGSPLSLECTVEGTSNPNLYWYRQAAGRGLQLLFYSVGIGQISSEVPQNLSASRPQDRQFILSSKKLLLSDSGFYLCAWRSIPGGLASPLHFGNGTRLTVT.

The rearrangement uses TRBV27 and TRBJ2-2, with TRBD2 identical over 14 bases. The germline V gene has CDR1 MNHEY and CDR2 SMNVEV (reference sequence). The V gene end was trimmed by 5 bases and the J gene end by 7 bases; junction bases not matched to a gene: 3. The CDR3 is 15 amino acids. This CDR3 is CASSQGLAGVGELFF. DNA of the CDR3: TGTGCCAGCAGTCAGGGACTAGCGGGGGTCGGGGAGCTGTTTTTT.

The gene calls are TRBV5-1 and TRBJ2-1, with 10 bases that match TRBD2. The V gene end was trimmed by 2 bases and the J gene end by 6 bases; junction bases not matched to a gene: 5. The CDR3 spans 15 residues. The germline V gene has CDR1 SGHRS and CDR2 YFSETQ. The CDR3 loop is CASSFSGGTGNEQFF. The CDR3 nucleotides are TGCGCCAGCAGCTTTAGCGGGGGGACGGGCAATGAGCAGTTCTTC. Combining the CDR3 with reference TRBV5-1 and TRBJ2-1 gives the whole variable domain KAGVTQTPRYLIKTRGQQVTLSCSPISGHRSVSWYQQTPGQGLQFLFEYFSETQRNKGNFPGRFSGRQFSNSRSEMNVSTLELGDSALYLCASSFSGGTGNEQFFGPGTRLTVL.

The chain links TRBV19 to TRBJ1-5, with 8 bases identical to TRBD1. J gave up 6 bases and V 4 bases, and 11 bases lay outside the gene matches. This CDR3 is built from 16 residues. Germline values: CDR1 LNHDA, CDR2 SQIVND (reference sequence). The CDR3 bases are TGTGCCAGTAGTAACGGACAGGGCCCCAGGGGTCAGCCCCAGCATTTT. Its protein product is CASSNGQGPRGQPQHF.

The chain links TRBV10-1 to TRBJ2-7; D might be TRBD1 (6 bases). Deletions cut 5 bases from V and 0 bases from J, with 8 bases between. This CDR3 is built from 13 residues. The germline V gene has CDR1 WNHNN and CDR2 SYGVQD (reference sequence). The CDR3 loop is CASSRDNSYEQYF. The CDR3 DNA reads TGCGCCAGCAGTCGGGACAACTCCTACGAGCAGTACTTC.

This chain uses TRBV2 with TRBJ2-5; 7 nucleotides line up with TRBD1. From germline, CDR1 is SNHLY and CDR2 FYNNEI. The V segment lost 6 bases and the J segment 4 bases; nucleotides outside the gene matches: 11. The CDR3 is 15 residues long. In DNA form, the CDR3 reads TGTGCCAGCAGCCCGAGGACAGGTACCCTAGAGACCCAGTACTTC. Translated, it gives CASSPRTGTLETQYF.

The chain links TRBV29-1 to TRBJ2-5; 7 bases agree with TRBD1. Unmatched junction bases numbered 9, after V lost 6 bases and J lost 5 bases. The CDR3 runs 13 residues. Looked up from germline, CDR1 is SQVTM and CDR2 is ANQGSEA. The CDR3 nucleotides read TGCAGCGTACGACAGGGAGCCGGGGAGACCCAGTACTTC. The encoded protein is CSVRQGAGETQYF.

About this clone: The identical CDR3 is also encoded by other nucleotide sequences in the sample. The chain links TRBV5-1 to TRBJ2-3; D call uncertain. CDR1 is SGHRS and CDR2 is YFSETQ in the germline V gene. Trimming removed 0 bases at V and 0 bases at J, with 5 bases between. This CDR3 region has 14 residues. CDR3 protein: CASSLGASTDTQYF. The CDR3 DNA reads TGCGCCAGCAGCTTGGGGGCTAGCACAGATACGCAGTATTTT.

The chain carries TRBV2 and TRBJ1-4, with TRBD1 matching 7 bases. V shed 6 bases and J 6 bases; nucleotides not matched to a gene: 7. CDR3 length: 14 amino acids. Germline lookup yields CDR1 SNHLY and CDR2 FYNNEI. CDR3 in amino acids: CASSKGAVDEKLFF. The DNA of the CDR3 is TGTGCCAGCAGCAAGGGGGCTGTCGATGAAAAACTGTTTTTT.

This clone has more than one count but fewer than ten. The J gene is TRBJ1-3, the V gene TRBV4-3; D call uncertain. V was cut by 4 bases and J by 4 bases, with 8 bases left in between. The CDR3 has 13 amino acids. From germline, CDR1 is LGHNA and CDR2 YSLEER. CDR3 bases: TGCGCCAGCAGCCCTCGGGGAGGAAACACCATATATTTT. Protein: CASSPRGGNTIYF.

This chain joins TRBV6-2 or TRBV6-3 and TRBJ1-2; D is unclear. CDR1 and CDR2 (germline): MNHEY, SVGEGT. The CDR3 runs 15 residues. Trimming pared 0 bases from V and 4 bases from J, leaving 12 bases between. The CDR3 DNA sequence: TGTGCCAGCAGTTACTCGAACAGAAGAACCTATGGCTACACCTTC. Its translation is CASSYSNRRTYGYTF.

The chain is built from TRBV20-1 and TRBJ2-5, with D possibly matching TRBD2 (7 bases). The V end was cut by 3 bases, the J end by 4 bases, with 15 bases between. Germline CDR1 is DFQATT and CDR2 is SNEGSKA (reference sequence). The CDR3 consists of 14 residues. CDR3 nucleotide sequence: TGCAGTGCTAGTATAGGGGGGGCAGGAGAGACCCAGTACTTC. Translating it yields CSASIGGAGETQYF.

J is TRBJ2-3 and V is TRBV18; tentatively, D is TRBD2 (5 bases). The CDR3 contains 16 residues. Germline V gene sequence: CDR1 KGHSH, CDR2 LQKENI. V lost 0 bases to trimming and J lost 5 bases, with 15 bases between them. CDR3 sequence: CASSPPNGVRKDTQYF. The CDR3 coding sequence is TGTGCCAGCTCACCACCGAACGGGGTTAGGAAAGATACGCAGTATTTT.

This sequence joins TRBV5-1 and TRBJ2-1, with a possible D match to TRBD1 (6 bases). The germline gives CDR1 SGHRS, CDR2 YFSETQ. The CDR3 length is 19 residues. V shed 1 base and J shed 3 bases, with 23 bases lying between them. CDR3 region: CASSLRGTPQAPFYNEQFF. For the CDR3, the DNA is TGCGCCAGCAGCTTGCGAGGGACACCACAGGCCCCCTTCTACAATGAGCAGTTCTTC.

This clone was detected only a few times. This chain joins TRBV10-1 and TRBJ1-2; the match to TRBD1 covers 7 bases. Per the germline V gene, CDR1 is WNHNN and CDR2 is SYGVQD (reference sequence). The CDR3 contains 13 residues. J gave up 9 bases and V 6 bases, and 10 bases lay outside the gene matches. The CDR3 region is CASSSTGQSSYTF. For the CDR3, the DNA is TGCGCCAGCAGCTCCACGGGACAGAGCAGCTACACCTTC.

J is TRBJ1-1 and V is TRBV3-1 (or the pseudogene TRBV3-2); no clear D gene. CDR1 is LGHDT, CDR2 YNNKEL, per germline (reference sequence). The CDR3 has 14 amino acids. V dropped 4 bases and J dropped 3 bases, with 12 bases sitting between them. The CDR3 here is CASSRFSPYTEAFF. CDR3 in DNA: TGTGCCAGCAGCCGCTTTAGCCCATACACTGAAGCTTTCTTT.

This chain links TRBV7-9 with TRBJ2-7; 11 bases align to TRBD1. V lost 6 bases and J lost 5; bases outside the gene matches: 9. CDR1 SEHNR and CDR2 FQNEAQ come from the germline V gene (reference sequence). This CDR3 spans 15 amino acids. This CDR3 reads CASSSGQGARDEQYF. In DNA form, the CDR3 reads TGTGCCAGCAGTTCCGGACAGGGGGCTCGGGACGAGCAGTACTTC.

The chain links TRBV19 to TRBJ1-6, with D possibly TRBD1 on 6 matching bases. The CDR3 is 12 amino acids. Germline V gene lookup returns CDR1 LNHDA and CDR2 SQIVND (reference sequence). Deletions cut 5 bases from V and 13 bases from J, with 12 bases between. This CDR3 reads CASSADRRPLHF. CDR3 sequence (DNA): TGTGCCAGTAGTGCTGACAGGCGGCCCCTCCACTTT.

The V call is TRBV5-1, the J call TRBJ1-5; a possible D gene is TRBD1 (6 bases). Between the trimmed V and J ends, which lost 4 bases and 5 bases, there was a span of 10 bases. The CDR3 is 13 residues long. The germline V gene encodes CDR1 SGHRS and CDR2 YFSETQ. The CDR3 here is CASSPDSDQPQHF. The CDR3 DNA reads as TGCGCCAGCAGCCCGGACAGTGATCAGCCCCAGCATTTT.

The CDR3 loop reads CASRSTGTGTTEAFF. The CDR3 DNA sequence: TGTGCCAGCAGGTCGACCGGGACAGGGACCACTGAAGCTTTCTTT. V and J are TRBV5-6 and TRBJ1-1; 9 nucleotides line up with TRBD1. Trimming at V came to 5 bases and at J to 4 bases, leaving 9 bases not matched to a gene. The CDR3 covers 15 residues. The germline gives CDR1 SGHDT, CDR2 YYEEEE.